One sample yielded the 8 T cell receptor beta chains listed below, sequenced in a study of T cells after posttransplantation cyclophosphamide. The method was immunoSEQ multiplex PCR; TCRdb's version includes in-frame clones alone and lacks a portion of them. The data show around 44,000 clones, with none appearing a single time. The sample was PBMCs. The receptor set was obtained from a man aged 40-50 years in good health, CMV-negative, and a related stem cell transplant donor.

This clone turned up a few times. The rearrangement links TRBV7-2 to TRBJ1-2; 12 bases are shared with TRBD1. V trimming: 3 bases; J trimming: 0 bases; junction bases outside the gene matches: 2. Germline assignment: CDR1 SGHTA and CDR2 FQGNSA. CDR3 length equals 16 residues. The CDR3 DNA reads as TGTGCCAGCAGCTTCGGGACAGGGGGCTCTAACTATGGCTACACCTTC. It translates to CASSFGTGGSNYGYTF. Full variable domain (missing parts from reference TRBV7-2 and TRBJ1-2): GAGVSQSPSNKVTEKGKDVELRCDPISGHTALYWYRQSLGQGLEFLIYFQGNSAPDKSGLPSDRFSAERTGGSVSTLTIQRTQQEDSAVYLCASSFGTGGSNYGYTFGSGTRLTVV.

Many counts were recorded for this clone. The chain combines TRBV5-1 with TRBJ2-5; a possible D gene is TRBD2 (7 bases). V was shortened by 4 bases and J by 5 bases, with 21 bases between the two germline ends. The CDR3 is made up of 16 amino acids. Germline loops: CDR1 SGHRS, CDR2 YFSETQ. CDR3: CASSRPSGTFWETQYF. The CDR3, as DNA: TGCGCCAGCAGCCGCCCCAGCGGGACATTTTGGGAGACCCAGTACTTC.

This clone was counted at least ten times. The chain has TRBV11-3 and TRBJ2-1; 16 bases align to TRBD2. The CDR3 extends over 18 amino acids. V was pared by 1 base and J by 7 bases, with 7 bases of the junction left unmatched. The germline V gene encodes CDR1 SGHNT and CDR2 YENEEA. As DNA, the CDR3 is TGTGCCAGCAGCTTAGGAGGGACTAGCGGGAGGGCCTTGAATGAGCAGTTCTTC. Protein: CASSLGGTSGRALNEQFF.

This clone has ten or more counts. The chain uses TRBV9 and TRBJ2-1, with D possibly TRBD1 on 6 matching bases. In germline, CDR1 is SGDLS, CDR2 YYNGEE. Trimming removed 3 bases from V and 4 bases from J, with 11 bases in between. This CDR3 has 14 amino acids. The CDR3 region has the DNA TGTGCCAGCAGCGCGAGGACAGAATACAATGAGCAGTTCTTC. It yields the protein CASSARTEYNEQFF.

V usage is TRBV6-1 and J usage is TRBJ2-5; weak D call: TRBD2 (5 bases). The CDR3 loop spans 15 amino acids. CDR1 and CDR2 from the germline V gene are MNHNS and SASEGT. Trimming took 3 bases from V and 4 from J, leaving 15 bases between them. In DNA form, the CDR3 reads TGTGCCAGCAGTGAGGGTAGATGGGGAGTAGAGACCCAGTACTTC. It codes for CASSEGRWGVETQYF.

This clone came up many times. The J gene is TRBJ1-2, the V gene TRBV10-3; 12 bases map to TRBD1. Germline trimming cut 7 bases from V and 3 bases from J; bases unmatched to any gene: 3. The CDR3 contains 14 residues. CDR1 is ENHRY, CDR2 SYGVKD, per germline. The CDR3 loop is CAITGTGGDYGYTF. Here the CDR3 DNA reads TGTGCCATCACGGGGACAGGGGGCGACTATGGCTACACCTTC.

V and J are TRBV11-2 and TRBJ2-1; TRBD2 agrees at 9 bases. Germline trimming cut 5 bases from V and 6 bases from J; bases unmatched to any gene: 8. The germline V gene encodes CDR1 SGHAT and CDR2 FQNNGV. CDR3 size: 15 residues. CDR3 loop: CASSRQGLALNEQFF. In DNA form, the CDR3 reads TGTGCCAGCAGCCGACAGGGACTAGCCCTCAATGAGCAGTTCTTC. The full variable domain, its missing parts supplied by reference TRBV11-2 and TRBJ2-1, is EAGVAQSPRYKIIEKRQSVAFWCNPISGHATLYWYQQILGQGPKLLIQFQNNGVVDDSQLPKDRFSAERLKGVDSTLKIQPAKLEDSAVYLCASSRQGLALNEQFFGPGTRLTVL.

V and J are TRBV19 and TRBJ2-3; 10 bases line up with TRBD2. Germline CDR1 is LNHDA and CDR2 is SQIVND (reference sequence). With V trimmed by 6 bases and J by 0 bases, 3 bases remained unmatched. CDR3 length: 15 amino acids. CDR3 in DNA: TGTGCCAGTAGCGCACTAGCGGGGAGCACAGATACGCAGTATTTT. It translates to CASSALAGSTDTQYF.